The entry below gives a single TCR beta chain sequence along with its context. Its antigen is currently not known. Base qualities are not provided; no much larger clone lies one nucleotide away. Library generation was performed with 5' RACE. Instrument on record: Illumina HiSeq 2000. Template switching introduced a universal primer binding site; the final cDNA contained a unique molecular identifier, enabling accurate counting of TCR cDNA molecules. Specific primers in the conserved constant-segment region were used to synthesize first-strand cDNA for the TCR alpha and beta chains. To control for contamination, every cDNA library carried two barcodes: a SMART-Mk sample barcode plus Illumina barcodes. Two successive PCR steps introduced TruSeq adapter sequences along with Illumina sample barcodes. Sequencing of the TCR alpha and beta cDNA libraries was done on the Illumina HiSeq platform using custom primers. As for how the authors treated the data: Unique molecular identifiers were extracted from raw reads with MiGEC, and CDR3 positions were determined with MiXCR. Recombination models were inferred per individual with the repgenHMM and IGoR tools using an EM algorithm. Shared clonotypes were analyzed with the tcR package in R, and sharing was normalized by the product of cloneset sizes. To study raw recombination free of thymic and clonal selection effects, out-of-frame nonproductive sequences were analyzed. TCRdb passed the public sequencing reads through fastp at Q25 and MiXCR, retaining productive beta sequences. Each entry merges the rows of one CDR3 protein and shows their most common DNA and genes. The V and J calls, along with clone size, are taken from TCRdb and not from the paper's own processing. The sample records 420,000 or so distinct CDR3 sequences, around a sixth of which are singletons. The ten largest account for 9% to 15% of the sample.

The data originate from a study of identical twins (dated by TCRdb to 2016 to 2018). Regarding the research as a whole: To test whether fetal clonotypes persist, this study deep-sequenced TCR alpha and beta repertoires from monozygotic twins, from unrelated adults of various ages, and from cord blood. To rule out contamination, the twin experiments were replicated at different times with different library preparation protocols.

General study outcomes and caveats: Conclusions relied on cross-sectional statistical analysis, since the same donors could not be followed over many years. Compared with coincidental sharing between unrelated individuals, an excess of low generation-probability sequences was observed among out-of-frame TCR alpha sequences shared between twins. In monozygotic twins, recombination models systematically underestimated out-of-frame TCR alpha sharing, but the models matched the sharing seen between unrelated individuals. Zero-insertion analyses could be partly confounded by invariant T cells such as MAIT and iNKT, although diverse VJ usage argued against such confounding for most clonotypes. Excess twin sharing in beta out-of-frame sequences was weaker because fewer shared sequences lowered the signal-to-noise ratio. Fewer insertions were carried by abundant cord blood beta clonotypes, a similar but weaker trend appeared in young adult naive repertoires, and no such trend appeared in memory repertoires.

Only healthy Caucasian donors were included. The study also sequenced three unrelated non-twin adults: a male aged 18 to 30, a male aged 50 to 60 and a female aged 50 to 60. Miltenyi CD45RO+ enrichment and human naive T-cell isolation kits were used to isolate memory (CD45RO+) and naive T cells from PBMC. The CDR1 and CDR2 encoded by the germline V gene are SGHRS and YFSETQ. The CDR3 spans 18 residues, from the cysteine through the phenylalanine. Only the CDR3 portion is preserved as DNA: 54 bases, with reading frame beginning at the first base. V is cut by 7 bases and J by 2 bases, and the space between the germline ends is 26 bases.

This clonotype was sampled from a man aged 45 to 65 in good health. The rearrangement joined TRBV5-1 to TRBJ2-3; the D region possibly corresponds to TRBD2 (7 bases align). Material: naive T cells sorted from blood. Sample cell subset or site, as interpreted from the label and publication: cells isolated with a human naive T-cell isolation kit. The nucleotide sequence reads TGCGCCAGCCATGGTGGGGGGGGCCACCCCCTCATCACAGATACGCAGTATTTT. Its translation reads: CASHGGGGHPLITDTQYF.